The next 3 T cell receptor beta chains were all read from a single sample in a study of blood T cell repertoires in COVID-19. Here immunoSEQ multiplex PCR was the method, and the copy in TCRdb shows in-frame clones only, minus some. The data hold about 200,000 clones, with approximately 81% observed a single time. Sequencing used peripheral blood. These receptors all come from a woman at least 80 years old with acute or convalescent COVID-19.

This clone is a singleton in its sample. The V call is TRBV28, the J call TRBJ1-5; D might be TRBD1 (5 bases). Trimming left V 3 bases short and J 6 bases short, with 12 bases between. The CDR3 sequence is 14 residues long. The V gene's germline CDR1 is MDHEN and CDR2 SYDVKM. CDR3 coding DNA: TGTGCCAGCAGTTTTCGCCGGGGGTTTCAGCCCCAGCATTTT. Translating it yields CASSFRRGFQPQHF. The variable domain in full, with the rest retrieved from reference TRBV28 and TRBJ1-5, is DVKVTQSSRYLVKRTGEKVFLECVQDMDHENMFWYRQDPGLGLRLIYFSYDVKMKEKGDIPEGYSVSREKKERFSLILESASTNQTSMYLCASSFRRGFQPQHFGDGTRLSIL.

The gene calls are TRBV7-9 and TRBJ1-5; D is unclear. Trimming removed 6 bases from V and 5 bases from J, with 17 bases in between. Germline assignment: CDR1 SEHNR and CDR2 FQNEAQ (reference sequence). The CDR3 is 15 amino acids. The CDR3 region has the DNA TGTGCCAGCAGTCCTCCGGGATCCATCGATCAGCCCCAGCATTTT. This translates into CASSPPGSIDQPQHF.

In this sample, this clone turned up once. The rearrangement links TRBV23-1 to TRBJ2-7; 7 bases match TRBD1. TRBV23-1 is recorded as an ORF, its role being uncertain. The CDR3 runs 16 residues. Trimming took 8 bases from V and 3 from J; bases not matched to a gene: 16. CDR3 loop: CASRPRGFLLFYEQYF. The CDR3 region has the DNA TGCGCCAGCCGCCCCAGGGGGTTTTTACTTTTCTACGAGCAGTACTTC.